Described below is a single T cell receptor (beta chain) sequence and its context. The record originates from a study of T cell changes during pregnancy in multiple sclerosis. Profiling relied on immunoSEQ multiplex PCR, and the TCRdb table lists in-frame clones only, not all of them. The profile shows about 51,000 clones, roughly 92% of them singletons. Germline V gene sequence: CDR1 SGDLS, CDR2 YYNGEE. Trimming shortened V by 0 bases and J by 1 base, and 16 bases separated the two germline ends. The CDR3 sequence is 17 residues long. The sample was CD4+ T cells from peripheral blood mononuclear cells, taken in the third trimester of pregnancy. This receptor was taken from a female donor with multiple sclerosis, enrolled in a pregnancy study. The rearrangement links TRBV9 to TRBJ1-1, with unresolved D. CDR3 sequence reads: CASSVVGGGQANTEAFF. DNA of the CDR3: TGTGCCAGCAGCGTAGTTGGTGGAGGGCAGGCGAACACTGAAGCTTTCTTT.